A selection of T cell receptor beta chains follows, all from one sample in a study of T-cell memory formation after mild COVID-19. TCRdb re-analysed the 5' RACE reads in MiXCR, keeping a single row per CDR3 protein. Of 450,000 to 700,000 distinct CDR3 sequences in the sample, roughly 18% were seen once. Sequenced material: PBMCs or a T cell subset sorted from them (not recorded which). The receptors derive from an adult woman who had mild COVID-19 (a few samples of this study predate the infection). Cell type and time point are not known. Both conserved end residues are part of each CDR3. The D gene is left open where the match is weak. Not all rows give a size; the values are once, few, many and, for expanded clones, a class.

NA,TRBD1,TRBJ2-7,TRBV19,TGTGCCAGTAGTATTGGGGCCCCACTCGGGACAGATTTCTCCTACGAGCAGTACTTC,CASSIGAPLGTDFSYEQYF
few,NA,TRBJ1-3,TRBV7-2,TGTGCCAGCAGCTTAGCGGGACATATCTCTGGAAACACCATATATTTT,CASSLAGHISGNTIYF
NA,TRBD2,TRBJ2-5,TRBV2,TGTGCCAGCAGTGGTCAAGCGGGAGAGGGCGAGACCCAGTACTTC,CASSGQAGEGETQYF
few,TRBD2,TRBJ2-1,TRBV20-1,TGCAGTGCTGAACTAGCGACCTACAATGAGCAGTTCTTC,CSAELATYNEQFF
few,TRBD1,TRBJ2-2,TRBV29-1,TGCAGCGTTGGTATTCGACAGGGGACCGGGGAGCTGTTTTTT,CSVGIRQGTGELFF
NA,TRBD2,TRBJ2-7,TRBV29-1,TGCAGCGTTGAAGATCTGAGCGGGACGACCTACGAGCAGTACTTC,CSVEDLSGTTYEQYF
few,NA,TRBJ2-7,TRBV2,TGTGCCAGCATTGGGGGGAGCTCCTACGAGCAGTACTTC,CASIGGSSYEQYF
NA,TRBD1,TRBJ1-5,TRBV29-1,TGCAGCGTCCAGACAGGGGGTCAGCCCCAGCATTTT,CSVQTGGQPQHF
NA,NA,TRBJ1-4,TRBV7-9,TGTGCCAGCCAGGAAGATGAAAAACTGTTTTTT,CASQEDEKLFF
NA,NA,TRBJ2-7,TRBV3-1,TGTGCCAGCAGCCAAGATAACTACGAGCAGTACTTC,CASSQDNYEQYF
NA,TRBD2,TRBJ2-3,TRBV7-3,TGTGCCAGCAGCTTAAAGGGAGGGTTCCTCACAGATACGCAGTATTTT,CASSLKGGFLTDTQYF
NA,NA,TRBJ2-7,TRBV4-3,TGCGCCAGCAGCCAAGAACCGGGATCCTACGAGCAGTACTTC,CASSQEPGSYEQYF
few,NA,TRBJ2-1,TRBV5-4,TGTGCCAGCAGCTTCCAGGGGCGGGAAAGAAATGAGCAGTTCTTC,CASSFQGRERNEQFF
few,NA,TRBJ1-1,TRBV29-1,TGCAGCGTTGAAGTACGGGGAATGAACACTGAAGCTTTCTTT,CSVEVRGMNTEAFF
NA,NA,TRBJ1-2,TRBV2,TGTGCCAGCATGCGGGGCTCGCAGGCTGGCTACACCTTC,CASMRGSQAGYTF
NA,NA,TRBJ1-5,TRBV20-1,TGCAGTGCAAGGGCGGCCTATAGCAATCAGCCCCAGCATTTT,CSARAAYSNQPQHF
NA,NA,TRBJ2-3,TRBV27,TGTGCCAGCAGTTCGGGGGAGAACTTAAATACGCAGTATTTT,CASSSGENLNTQYF
few,NA,TRBJ2-1,TRBV7-7,TGTGCTAGCAGCTCCGGTCCTGGAGGGGCTGAGCAGTTCTTC,CASSSGPGGAEQFF
few,NA,TRBJ1-2,TRBV6-5,TGTGCCAGCAGGGGCCTTAACTATGGCTACACCTTC,CASRGLNYGYTF
NA,TRBD2,TRBJ2-2,TRBV6-5,TGTGCCAGCAGCCCGGGACTAGCGGGGGTTCACGGGGAGCTGTTTTTT,CASSPGLAGVHGELFF
few,TRBD1,TRBJ2-4,TRBV12-3/TRBV12-4,TGTGCCAGCAGTTTCGTGTGGGACAGGGGTGACATTCAGTACTTC,CASSFVWDRGDIQYF
NA,TRBD2,TRBJ2-2,TRBV30,TGTGCCTGGAGTGTACTCCCCGCGGGGGGTTACACCGGGGAGCTGTTTTTT,CAWSVLPAGGYTGELFF
few,NA,TRBJ1-2,TRBV27,TGTGCCAGCAGTTTTACCCCCCGGGAAAACTATGGCTACACCTTC,CASSFTPRENYGYTF
NA,TRBD2,TRBJ2-7,TRBV20-1,TGCAGTGCAAACTTCGGGGCTAGCGGGATTATCGACGAGCAGTACTTC,CSANFGASGIIDEQYF
few,TRBD1,TRBJ2-1,TRBV10-3,TGTGCCATCAGTGAGAGGGACAGGGGGTTGGATGAGCAGTTCTTC,CAISERDRGLDEQFF
many,NA,TRBJ2-1,TRBV25-1,TGTGCCAGCAGTGACTCGAGCGTGGACGGTGAGCAGTTCTTC,CASSDSSVDGEQFF
many,TRBD1,TRBJ2-5,TRBV12-3/TRBV12-4,TGTGCCACCGCATGGACAGGCTCGCCCCAAGAGACCCAGTACTTC,CATAWTGSPQETQYF
NA,NA,TRBJ2-5,TRBV4-2,TGTGCCAGCAGCCAAGATTTCGGGGAGACCCAGTACTTC,CASSQDFGETQYF
few,NA,TRBJ1-1,TRBV7-2,TGTGCCAGCAGCCCGGGAGGGGGGGTCCAGTCTGGAGCTTTCTTT,CASSPGGGVQSGAFF
few,TRBD1,TRBJ1-1,TRBV7-8,TGTGCCAGCAGCGTCGGACAGGGAAGGGGCACTGAAGCTTTCTTT,CASSVGQGRGTEAFF
NA,NA,TRBJ1-2,TRBV7-8,TGTGCCAGCAGCTTAAACGCAGGCAGGGAAATCGGTGGCTACACCTTC,CASSLNAGREIGGYTF
few,TRBD2,TRBJ2-1,TRBV18,TGTGCCAGCTCTCTCAAAAGTCCTAGCGGGGTGGCCTACAATGAGCAGTTCTTC,CASSLKSPSGVAYNEQFF
NA,NA,TRBJ2-7,TRBV29-1,TGCAGCGTTGAAACAGGCTCCTACGAGCAGTACTTC,CSVETGSYEQYF
NA,NA,TRBJ2-1,TRBV5-1,TGCGCCAGCAGCCCGACTAGGCACAATGAGCAGTTCTTC,CASSPTRHNEQFF
few,TRBD2,TRBJ2-7,TRBV15,TGTGCCACCAGCAGAGACCGGACTAGCGGGAGGGCCGAGCAGTACTTC,CATSRDRTSGRAEQYF
NA,NA,TRBJ1-1,TRBV7-2,TGTGCTACGCGATGGACAGTTAACACTGAAGCTTTCTTT,CATRWTVNTEAFF
NA,TRBD1,TRBJ2-7,TRBV14,TGTGCCAGCAGCCAAAACTCCGGGACAGGGGGCCACGAGCAGTACTTC,CASSQNSGTGGHEQYF